This T cell receptor (beta chain) emerged from a study of radiotherapy plus CTLA-4 blockade in lung cancer. Study outcomes and limitations: Tumor-origin TCR clones grew in blood after radiotherapy plus ipilimumab. Interferon-beta and early blood T cell clone dynamics reportedly predicted response best.

The study treated chemo-refractory metastatic non-small-cell lung cancer patients with focal radiation plus ipilimumab CTLA-4 blockade. Clones were read by immunoSEQ multiplex PCR, and TCRdb kept only the in-frame ones, dropping some. The sample includes about 64,000 clones, 65% to 80% seen only once; the top ten take around 8.8%. This clone was detected only a few times. Its antigen is as yet unknown. V shed 2 bases and J shed 3 bases, with 14 bases lying between them. This CDR3 contains 15 residues. CDR1 and CDR2 (germline): KGHSH, LQKENI. The sequencing used peripheral blood, collected from a patient treated with radiotherapy plus ipilimumab. The J gene is TRBJ2-7, the V gene TRBV18; no definite D call. The receptor comes from a human donor with non-small cell lung cancer whose response to radiotherapy plus ipilimumab could not be evaluated. Written as DNA, the CDR3 is TGTGCCAGCTCACCAGCTGGAGCTCTTTACTACGAGCAGTACTTC. Amino acids: CASSPAGALYYEQYF.